The 26 T cell receptor beta chains listed next were all sequenced from one sample in a study of blood T cell repertoires in COVID-19. TCRdb keeps only in-frame clones here, not all; method: immunoSEQ multiplex PCR. The table includes about 70,000 clones, approximately 75% detected once. The specimen sequenced was peripheral blood. Every receptor here comes from an older woman with acute or convalescent COVID-19.

The chain employs TRBV7-9 and TRBJ1-6; tentative D call: TRBD1 (6 bases). V lost 4 bases, J lost 10 bases, and 17 bases lay in between. Germline loops: CDR1 SEHNR, CDR2 FQNEAQ (reference sequence). The CDR3 is 15 amino acids. CDR3 nucleotide sequence: TGTGCCAGCAGCTCCGTTGGGGGCTTTTCATCACCCCTCCACTTT. Its protein is CASSSVGGFSSPLHF. Complete variable domain (other parts from reference TRBV7-9 and TRBJ1-6): DTGVSQNPRHKITKRGQNVTFRCDPISEHNRLYWYRQTLGQGPEFLTYFQNEAQLEKSRLLSDRFSAERPKGSFSTLEIQRTEQGDSAMYLCASSSVGGFSSPLHFGNGTRLTVT.

This clone turned up a few times. The CDR3 region is CASSFGGGSDTQYF. CDR3 DNA sequence: TGTGCCAGCAGCTTCGGGGGGGGCTCAGATACGCAGTATTTT. The chain links TRBV5-4 to TRBJ2-3, with 8 bases matching TRBD2. The CDR3 has 14 residues. J lost 4 bases, V lost 2 bases, and 3 bases had no gene match. Germline CDR1 and CDR2: SGHNT and YYREEE (reference sequence).

In DNA form, the CDR3 reads TGCAGTGCTAGTGTGGGGGGGCCAGAGGATGAGCAGTTCTTC. It codes for CSASVGGPEDEQFF. The chain is built from TRBV20-1 and TRBJ2-1, with D possibly TRBD2 on 7 matching bases. The CDR3 covers 14 residues. V was cut by 3 bases and J by 8 bases, with 17 bases left in between. Per the germline V gene, CDR1 is DFQATT and CDR2 is SNEGSKA (reference sequence).

The chain uses TRBV19 and TRBJ1-1, with TRBD1 matching 9 bases. V gave up 5 bases and J gave up 4 bases; unmatched junction bases: 5. This CDR3 has 14 residues. Germline CDR1 LNHDA, CDR2 SQIVND (reference sequence). The CDR3 loop reads CASSASTGGTEAFF. CDR3 bases: TGTGCCAGTAGTGCCTCGACAGGGGGCACTGAAGCTTTCTTT. The whole variable domain, filled in from reference TRBV19 and TRBJ1-1, reads DGGITQSPKYLFRKEGQNVTLSCEQNLNHDAMYWYRQDPGQGLRLIYYSQIVNDFQKGDIAEGYSVSREKKESFPLTVTSAQKNPTAFYLCASSASTGGTEAFFGQGTRLTVV.

This chain connects TRBV9 to TRBJ2-1; 7 bases match TRBD2. The CDR3 runs 15 residues. Germline assignment: CDR1 SGDLS and CDR2 YYNGEE. With 0 bases clipped from V and 6 bases from J, the junction kept 6 bases outside the gene matches. The CDR3 loop is CASSVAGGGFNEQFF. CDR3 DNA sequence: TGTGCCAGCAGCGTAGCTGGGGGGGGGTTCAATGAGCAGTTCTTC.

This chain links TRBV5-8 with TRBJ2-3; 10 bases match TRBD2. CDR3 length: 18 residues. Germline-derived CDR1 and CDR2 are SGHTS and YDEGEE. J was trimmed by 4 bases and V by 0 bases; bases with no gene match: 11. The DNA of the CDR3 is TGTGCCAGCAGCTTGGGGACCCAAGGGACTAGCGAGGCAGATACGCAGTATTTT. Amino acids: CASSLGTQGTSEADTQYF.

This rearrangement joins TRBV5-1 to TRBJ1-4; D gene ambiguous. The V gene's germline CDR1 is SGHRS and CDR2 YFSETQ. The CDR3 is 15 residues long. The V and J ends lost 4 bases and 3 bases respectively, with 13 bases between them. The CDR3 protein is CASSGGSLSNEKLFF. In DNA, the CDR3 is TGCGCCAGCAGCGGAGGAAGCTTATCTAATGAAAAACTGTTTTTT.

The chain uses TRBV11-3 and TRBJ1-1, with TRBD1 as a possible D gene (5 bases). Germline loops: CDR1 SGHNT, CDR2 YENEEA. The CDR3 runs to 13 residues. V lost 5 bases and J lost 6, with 13 bases in between. This CDR3 reads CASSRDWGAEAFF. As DNA, the CDR3 is TGTGCCAGCAGCCGCGACTGGGGCGCTGAAGCTTTCTTT.

This clone is classed as medium-sized. The J gene is TRBJ1-6, the V gene TRBV6-1, with D possibly being TRBD1 (5 bases). V lost 0 bases and J lost 7, with 16 bases in between. This CDR3 is built from 17 residues. Germline CDR1 and CDR2: MNHNS and SASEGT. The CDR3 loop is CASSEAEVAGPNSPLHF. CDR3 nucleotides: TGTGCCAGCAGTGAAGCAGAGGTCGCAGGGCCAAATTCACCCCTCCACTTT.

In regard to this clone: Other nucleotide sequences in the sample specify the same CDR3. This sequence joins TRBV6-1 and TRBJ1-2; perhaps TRBD1 as D (5 bases). CDR1 MNHNS and CDR2 SASEGT come from the germline V gene. This CDR3 has 14 residues. V was trimmed by 0 bases and J by 3 bases, leaving 8 bases between them. CDR3 in DNA: TGTGCCAGCAGTGAAGCGGGGGGGGACTATGGCTACACCTTC. It is translated as CASSEAGGDYGYTF.

This clone was seen a few times. The rearrangement uses TRBV6-5 and TRBJ2-1; the D gene is possibly TRBD2 (5 bases). CDR3 length equals 13 residues. Trimming removed 5 bases from V and 4 bases from J, with 9 bases in between. Per germline, CDR1 MNHEY and CDR2 SVGAGI. Here the CDR3 DNA reads TGTGCCAGCAGTCGCGGGTTATACAATGAGCAGTTCTTC. This gives the protein CASSRGLYNEQFF.

The chain joins TRBV9 to TRBJ1-1; D is uncertain. The germline V gene encodes CDR1 SGDLS and CDR2 YYNGEE. The CDR3 extends over 13 amino acids. Trimming left V 0 bases short and J 4 bases short, with 7 bases between. CDR3 coding DNA: TGTGCCAGCAGCGTAGTACCAGGCACTGAAGCTTTCTTT. Protein: CASSVVPGTEAFF.

The rearrangement uses TRBV27 and TRBJ2-7, with unresolved D. The germline V and J ends were trimmed by 3 bases and 3 bases, with 12 bases remaining between them. This CDR3 region has 14 residues. From germline, CDR1 is MNHEY and CDR2 SMNVEV (reference sequence). DNA for the CDR3: TGTGCCAGCAGTTTCGGGTTCTCTAACTACGAGCAGTACTTC. Residues: CASSFGFSNYEQYF.

The chain employs TRBV19 and TRBJ2-1, with TRBD1 matching 8 bases. The CDR3 spans 16 residues. The V gene's germline CDR1 is LNHDA and CDR2 SQIVND (reference sequence). V was pared by 7 bases and J by 5 bases, with 13 bases of the junction left unmatched. The CDR3 is CASTTSGTGINNEQFF. DNA of the CDR3: TGTGCCAGTACCACCTCTGGGACAGGAATTAACAATGAGCAGTTCTTC.

The V gene is TRBV28, the J gene TRBJ2-3, with D maybe TRBD1 (7 bases). CDR1 and CDR2 (germline): MDHEN, SYDVKM. The length of the CDR3 is 14 residues. Trimming took off 6 bases at V and 8 bases at J, with 18 bases between the two ends. The CDR3 nucleotides are TGTGCCAGCAGAGGCAGGGGGGAGACGGGTACGCAGTATTTT. Protein product: CASRGRGETGTQYF.

This sequence joins TRBV6-6 and TRBJ1-2, with D uncertain. CDR1 is MNHNY, CDR2 SVGAGI, per germline (reference sequence). Trimming stripped 0 bases from V and 4 bases from J, with 6 bases between. The CDR3 runs to 13 residues. CDR3 DNA sequence: TGTGCCAGCAGTTACTCACCTAGCTATGGCTACACCTTC. Its protein product is CASSYSPSYGYTF.

The rearrangement links TRBV6-2 or TRBV6-3 to TRBJ2-1, with 11 bases fitting TRBD2. CDR1 is MNHEY, CDR2 SVGEGT, per germline. There are 17 residues in the CDR3. The V segment lost 2 bases and the J segment 9 bases; nucleotides outside the gene matches: 12. CDR3 in DNA: TGTGCCAGCAGTTACGTGGCTAGCGGGGGGATCTACGCTGAGCAGTTCTTC. This encodes CASSYVASGGIYAEQFF.

The CDR3, as DNA: TGTGCCAGCGAGTCGGGGGACACAGATACGCAGTATTTT. This encodes CASESGDTDTQYF. The V call is TRBV2, the J call TRBJ2-3, with D maybe TRBD2 (6 bases). This CDR3 spans 13 amino acids. The germline CDR1 and CDR2 sequences are SNHLY and FYNNEI. Trimming left V 8 bases short and J 2 bases short, with 11 bases between.

The V and J genes are TRBV7-9 and TRBJ2-5; 7 positions match TRBD2. Germline-derived CDR1 and CDR2 are SEHNR and FQNEAQ (reference sequence). V lost 8 bases, J lost 3 bases, and 3 bases stayed unmatched. CDR3 length: 12 residues. For the CDR3, the DNA is TGTGCCAGCGTCGCGGGGGAAGAGACCCAGTACTTC. Encoded protein: CASVAGEETQYF.

The V and J genes are TRBV18 and TRBJ1-1, with D maybe TRBD1 (6 bases). Germline CDR1 reads KGHSH; CDR2 reads LQKENI. The CDR3 totals 16 residues. Trimming pared 2 bases from V and 6 bases from J, leaving 19 bases between. Here the CDR3 reads CASSPNPQGSIAEAFF. In DNA form, the CDR3 reads TGTGCCAGCTCACCAAATCCTCAGGGGAGTATAGCTGAAGCTTTCTTT.

A few counts support this clone. The chain is built from TRBV28 and TRBJ1-3; D might be TRBD1 (6 bases). CDR3 length: 15 residues. The germline V and J ends were trimmed by 6 bases and 7 bases, with 19 bases remaining between them. The germline V gene has CDR1 MDHEN and CDR2 SYDVKM. CDR3 amino acids: CASSSAIITGNTIYF. CDR3 bases: TGTGCCAGCAGCTCCGCTATTATAACAGGGAACACCATATATTTT.

As DNA, the CDR3 is TGTGCCAGCAGCCCTCGTCCCAATGAGCAGTTCTTC. Protein: CASSPRPNEQFF. The genes are TRBV9 and TRBJ2-1; D uncertain. The V and J ends lost 4 bases and 6 bases respectively, with 8 bases between them. Germline V gene data show CDR1 as SGDLS and CDR2 as YYNGEE. The CDR3 extends over 12 amino acids.

This clone was recorded only once. The rearrangement links TRBV2 to TRBJ2-1, with TRBD2 matching 8 bases. Germline lookup yields CDR1 SNHLY and CDR2 FYNNEI. The CDR3 loop spans 16 amino acids. The V and J ends lost 2 bases and 2 bases, in that order; junction bases with no gene match: 5. CDR3 DNA sequence: TGTGCCAGCAGTGAATTGAGCGGGGGTGCCTACAATGAGCAGTTCTTC. This codes for CASSELSGGAYNEQFF.

This rearrangement joins TRBV7-2 to TRBJ1-5; TRBD1 matches 7 bases. The V gene end was trimmed by 1 base and the J gene end by 4 bases; junction bases not matched to a gene: 4. Germline CDR1 and CDR2: SGHTA and FQGNSA. This CDR3 is 15 amino acids long. The CDR3 DNA reads as TGTGCCAGCAGCTTAGTAGGACAGGTTAATCAGCCCCAGCATTTT. Its translation: CASSLVGQVNQPQHF.

The chain carries TRBV13 and TRBJ2-1, with D possibly being TRBD2 (7 bases). Between the trimmed V and J ends, which lost 5 bases and 4 bases, there was a span of 18 bases. From germline, CDR1 is PRHDT and CDR2 FYEKMQ (reference sequence). CDR3 length equals 16 residues. CDR3 sequence reads: CASSPRGGAPYNEQFF. Here the CDR3 DNA reads TGTGCCAGCAGCCCAAGGGGGGGGGCTCCATACAATGAGCAGTTCTTC. The full variable domain, with the rest looked up from reference TRBV13 and TRBJ2-1, is AAGVIQSPRHLIKEKRETATLKCYPIPRHDTVYWYQQGPGQDPQFLISFYEKMQSDKGSIPDRFSAQQFSDYHSELNMSSLELGDSALYFCASSPRGGAPYNEQFFGPGTRLTVL.

The chain joins TRBV27 to TRBJ1-6, with 7 nucleotides matching TRBD1. CDR1 and CDR2 from the germline V gene are MNHEY and SMNVEV (reference sequence). The CDR3 contains 13 residues. V shed 5 bases and J 17 bases; nucleotides not matched to a gene: 12. The CDR3 region is CASSNNRGRPIHF. The DNA of the CDR3 is TGTGCCAGCAGTAATAACAGGGGTCGCCCAATCCACTTT.